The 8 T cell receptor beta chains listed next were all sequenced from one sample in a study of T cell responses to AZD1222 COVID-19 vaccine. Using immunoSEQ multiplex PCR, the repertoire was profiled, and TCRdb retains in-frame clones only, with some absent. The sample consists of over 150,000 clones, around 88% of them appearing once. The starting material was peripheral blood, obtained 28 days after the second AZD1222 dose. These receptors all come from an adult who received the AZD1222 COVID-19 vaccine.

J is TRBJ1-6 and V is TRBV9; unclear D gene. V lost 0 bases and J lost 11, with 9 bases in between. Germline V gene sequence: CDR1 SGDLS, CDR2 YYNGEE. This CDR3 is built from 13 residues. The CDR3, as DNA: TGTGCCAGCAGCGTAGAGGGCAGACCACCCCTCCACTTT. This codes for CASSVEGRPPLHF.

The CDR3 protein is CASSRSRTRGGEAFF. The CDR3 bases are TGCGCCAGCAGCCGATCTCGCACGAGGGGAGGGGAAGCTTTCTTT. V is TRBV4-3 and J is TRBJ1-1; D may be TRBD1 (5 bases). The germline CDR1 and CDR2 sequences are LGHNA and YSLEER. This CDR3 is 15 amino acids long. V was trimmed by 4 bases and J by 8 bases, leaving 20 bases between them.

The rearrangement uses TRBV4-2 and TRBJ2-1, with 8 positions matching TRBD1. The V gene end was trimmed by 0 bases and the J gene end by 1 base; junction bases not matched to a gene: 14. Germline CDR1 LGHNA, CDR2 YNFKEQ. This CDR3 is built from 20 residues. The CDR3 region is CASSQEATLIRGRSYNEQFF. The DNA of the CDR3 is TGTGCCAGCAGCCAAGAAGCGACACTTATCAGGGGGCGATCCTACAATGAGCAGTTCTTC.

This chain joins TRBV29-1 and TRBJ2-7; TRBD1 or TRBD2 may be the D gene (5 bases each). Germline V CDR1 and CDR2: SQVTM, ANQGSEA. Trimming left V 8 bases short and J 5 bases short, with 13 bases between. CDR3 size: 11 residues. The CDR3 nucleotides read TGCAGCACGGGCTCGGGGCACGAGCAGTACTTC. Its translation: CSTGSGHEQYF.

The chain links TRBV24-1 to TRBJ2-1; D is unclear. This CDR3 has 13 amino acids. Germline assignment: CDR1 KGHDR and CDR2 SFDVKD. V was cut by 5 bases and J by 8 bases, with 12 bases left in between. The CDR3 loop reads CATSAPNGDEQFF. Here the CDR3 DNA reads TGTGCCACCAGTGCCCCGAATGGGGATGAGCAGTTCTTC.

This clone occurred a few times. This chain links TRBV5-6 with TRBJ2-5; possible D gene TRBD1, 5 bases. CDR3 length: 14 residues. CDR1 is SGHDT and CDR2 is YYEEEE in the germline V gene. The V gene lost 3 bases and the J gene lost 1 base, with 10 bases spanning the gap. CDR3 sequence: CASSSQGSQETQYF. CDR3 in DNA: TGTGCCAGCAGCTCCCAGGGATCCCAAGAGACCCAGTACTTC.

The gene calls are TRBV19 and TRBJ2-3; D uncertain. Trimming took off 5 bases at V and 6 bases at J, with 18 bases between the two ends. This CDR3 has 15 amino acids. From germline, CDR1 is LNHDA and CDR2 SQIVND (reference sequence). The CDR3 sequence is CASSAIDTTGDTQYF. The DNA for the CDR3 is TGTGCCAGTAGTGCGATCGACACCACCGGGGATACGCAGTATTTT.

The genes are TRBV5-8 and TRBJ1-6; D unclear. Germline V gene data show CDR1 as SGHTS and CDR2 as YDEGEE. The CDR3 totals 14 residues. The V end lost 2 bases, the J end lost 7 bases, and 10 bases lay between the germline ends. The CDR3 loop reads CASSFRAPNSPLHF. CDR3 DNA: TGTGCCAGCAGCTTCCGGGCCCCAAATTCACCCCTCCACTTT.